Shown below are 28 T cell receptor beta chains from a single sample sequenced in a study of cytomegalovirus exposure and HLA in healthy donors. Repertoires were generated with immunoSEQ multiplex PCR, while TCRdb's copy carries only in-frame clones and drops some. The data show about 130,000 clones, roughly 79% seen once. The sequenced sample was PBMCs. These receptor sequences come from a man younger than 45 in good health and CMV-seropositive.

The chain carries TRBV7-2 and TRBJ1-1; D is possibly TRBD1 (5 bases). V was pared by 3 bases and J by 4 bases, with 9 bases between. Germline CDR1 is SGHTA and CDR2 is FQGNSA. This CDR3 spans 13 amino acids. CDR3 sequence reads: CASSFRGGTEAFF. Here the CDR3 DNA reads TGTGCCAGCAGCTTTCGGGGGGGCACTGAAGCTTTCTTT.

Here the CDR3 DNA reads TGTGCCAGCACGGATAGGGGCAGCGGAAACACCATATATTTT. Translation gives CASTDRGSGNTIYF. The genes are TRBV6-1 and TRBJ1-3, with D possibly being TRBD1 (5 bases). The CDR3 length is 14 residues. Germline loops: CDR1 MNHNS, CDR2 SASEGT. Trimming removed 7 bases from V and 4 bases from J, with 14 bases in between.

This clone has a handful of counts. The V gene is TRBV21-1, the J gene TRBJ1-1. TRBV21-1 represents a pseudogene. The CDR3 has 16 residues. The CDR3 here is CASSKKGEASGTEAFF. CDR3 nucleotides: TGTGCCAGCAGCAAAAAGGGAGAGGCATCCGGAACTGAAGCTTTCTTT.

V and J are TRBV18 and TRBJ2-6; D is undetermined. Deletions cut 5 bases from V and 1 base from J, with 6 bases between. CDR3 length equals 14 residues. Per germline, CDR1 KGHSH and CDR2 LQKENI. The CDR3 region is CASSTNSGANVLTF. CDR3 DNA sequence: TGTGCCAGCTCAACAAATTCTGGGGCCAACGTCCTGACTTTC.

This clone was counted many times. This chain joins TRBV2 and TRBJ1-2, with 7 bases aligning to TRBD1. V was clipped by 6 bases and J by 3 bases; unmatched bases: 16. This CDR3 has 17 residues. Germline-derived CDR1 and CDR2 are SNHLY and FYNNEI. In nucleotides, the CDR3 is TGTGCCAGCAGAACCTATAGAGACCGTCAGGGGGACTATGGCTACACCTTC. It codes for CASRTYRDRQGDYGYTF.

This chain connects TRBV19 to TRBJ1-4, with D possibly matching TRBD1 (6 bases). There are 17 residues in the CDR3. V was shortened by 3 bases and J by 7 bases, with 21 bases between the two germline ends. CDR1 and CDR2 (germline): LNHDA, SQIVND (reference sequence). The CDR3 DNA is TGTGCCAGTAGTATCCTCCTCCCAACAGGGAGTAGTGAAAAACTGTTTTTT. Its translation: CASSILLPTGSSEKLFF.

The rearrangement uses TRBV10-2 and TRBJ1-2; D perhaps matches TRBD1 (5 bases). CDR3 length: 17 residues. The germline gives CDR1 WSHSY, CDR2 SAAADI. Trimming removed 0 bases from V and 3 bases from J, with 17 bases in between. The chain's CDR3 is CASSESNRLSRYYGYTF. CDR3 in DNA: TGCGCCAGCAGTGAGTCGAACAGGCTCTCCCGTTACTATGGCTACACCTTC.

The chain carries TRBV10-1 and TRBJ1-5; D is possibly TRBD1 (6 bases). The germline V gene encodes CDR1 WNHNN and CDR2 SYGVQD (reference sequence). The CDR3 is made up of 13 amino acids. Trimming cost V 2 bases and J 7 bases, with 9 bases left between them. Here the CDR3 DNA reads TGCGCCAGCAGTGAGGACAGGCAGCAGCCCCAGCATTTT. Translating it yields CASSEDRQQPQHF.

This clone was picked up one time. V usage is TRBV9 and J usage is TRBJ2-5; perhaps TRBD2 as D (5 bases). The V end lost 5 bases, the J end lost 4 bases, and 12 bases lay between the germline ends. Germline CDR1 reads SGDLS; CDR2 reads YYNGEE. This CDR3 is 13 amino acids long. CDR3 sequence reads: CASSLAWGETQYF. CDR3 DNA: TGTGCCAGCAGTTTAGCGTGGGGAGAGACCCAGTACTTC.

Notes on this clone: Other nucleotide sequences from this sample produce the same CDR3. The chain links TRBV18 to TRBJ2-7, with D tentatively TRBD1 (7 bases). The CDR3 contains 15 residues. The V end was cut by 5 bases, the J end by 1 base, with 15 bases between. In germline, CDR1 is KGHSH, CDR2 LQKENI. In DNA form, the CDR3 reads TGTGCCAGCTCATCAACGACAGGGACTTCCTACGAGCAGTACTTC. Its translation: CASSSTTGTSYEQYF.

The genes are TRBV29-1 and TRBJ1-2, with TRBD1 identical over 8 bases. Trimming removed 2 bases from V and 5 bases from J; junction bases left unmatched: 4. The length of the CDR3 is 13 residues. CDR1 is SQVTM, CDR2 ANQGSEA, per germline. Here the CDR3 reads CSVEHRTGYGYTF. CDR3 sequence (DNA): TGCAGCGTTGAACACCGGACAGGGTATGGCTACACCTTC.

This clone was counted a few times. The chain couples TRBV7-9 to TRBJ2-5; 9 nucleotides line up with TRBD1. Germline loops: CDR1 SEHNR, CDR2 FQNEAQ (reference sequence). This CDR3 has 16 amino acids. Losses at the gene ends were 5 bases for V and 2 bases for J; bases not matched to a gene: 9. CDR3 in amino acids: CASSTRTGETQETQYF. CDR3 DNA: TGTGCCAGCAGCACCCGGACAGGGGAGACTCAAGAGACCCAGTACTTC.

The chain combines TRBV15 with TRBJ2-3, with no clear D. The length of the CDR3 is 12 residues. Germline CDR1 is LNHNV and CDR2 is YYDKDF (reference sequence). The V gene lost 6 bases and the J gene lost 6 bases, with 10 bases spanning the gap. DNA for the CDR3: TGTGCCACCAGTACTACCCGGGATACGCAGTATTTT. This sequence encodes CATSTTRDTQYF.

This chain's CDR3 is CASSSPVGSSGNTIYF. For the CDR3, the DNA is TGTGCCAGCAGCTCCCCGGTGGGGAGCTCTGGAAACACCATATATTTT. The rearrangement uses TRBV7-9 and TRBJ1-3; D is unresolved. The CDR3 sequence is 16 residues long. The ends were cut back, 4 bases at V and 0 bases at J, with 13 bases in the middle. Per the germline V gene, CDR1 is SEHNR and CDR2 is FQNEAQ (reference sequence).

The chain links TRBV21-1 to TRBJ2-5; TRBD2, the table's D call, lacks a check against the DNA. TRBV21-1 is recorded as a pseudogene. CDR3 length: 14 amino acids. In DNA, the CDR3 is TGTGCCAGCAGCACGGAGGAGGACGAAGAGACCCAGTACTTC. This translates into CASSTEEDEETQYF.

This clone was counted between two and nine times. The rearrangement joins TRBV10-3 to TRBJ2-2; TRBD2 is a possible D gene (5 bases). V was pared by 3 bases and J by 0 bases, with 17 bases between. The V gene's germline CDR1 is ENHRY and CDR2 SYGVKD. The CDR3 length is 18 residues. The CDR3 here is CAISDDHGERPNTGELFF. The CDR3 DNA reads as TGTGCCATCAGTGACGATCACGGGGAGCGACCGAACACCGGGGAGCTGTTTTTT.

The rearrangement joins TRBV25-1 to TRBJ2-2, with D maybe TRBD1 (6 bases). The CDR3 extends over 14 amino acids. V was shortened by 4 bases and J by 1 base, with 7 bases between the two germline ends. Germline V gives CDR1 MGHDK, CDR2 SYGVNS. The CDR3 DNA is TGTGCCAGCAGTGCGGACAGGAACACCGGGGAGCTGTTTTTT. Translation: CASSADRNTGELFF.

This chain connects TRBV6-1 to TRBJ1-2, with D uncertain. The CDR3 sequence is 16 residues long. CDR1 MNHNS and CDR2 SASEGT come from the germline V gene. Trimming removed 1 base at V and 4 bases at J, with 16 bases between. The CDR3 DNA is TGTGCCAGCAGTGAAGACGCTTTTGGGCGAAGCTATGGCTACACCTTC. It yields the protein CASSEDAFGRSYGYTF.

The table lists this clone with a count of one. The gene calls are TRBV18 and TRBJ1-1; possibly TRBD1 for D (5 bases). Trimming took 6 bases from V and 1 from J, leaving 12 bases between them. The CDR3 contains 14 residues. Germline V CDR1 and CDR2: KGHSH, LQKENI. The CDR3: CASSPTAANTEAFF. CDR3 sequence (DNA): TGTGCCAGCTCGCCGACAGCCGCGAACACTGAAGCTTTCTTT.

The chain recombines TRBV30 with TRBJ2-5; 13 nucleotides match TRBD2. From germline, CDR1 is GTSNPN and CDR2 SVGIG (reference sequence). CDR3 size: 14 residues. The junction had 5 bases not matched to a gene; V was cut back by 8 bases and J by 2 bases. As DNA, the CDR3 is TGTGCCGCCACGGGACTAGCGGGGCAAGAGACCCAGTACTTC. Protein: CAATGLAGQETQYF.

The J gene is TRBJ1-4, the V gene TRBV2; 8 bases fit TRBD1. V trimming: 1 base; J trimming: 8 bases; junction bases outside the gene matches: 6. The V gene's germline CDR1 is SNHLY and CDR2 FYNNEI. CDR3 length equals 15 residues. The CDR3 loop is CASSEGTGGVEKLFF. DNA of the CDR3: TGTGCCAGCAGTGAAGGCACAGGGGGAGTCGAAAAACTGTTTTTT.

V is TRBV5-1 and J is TRBJ1-3, with 7 positions matching TRBD1. V shed 0 bases, J shed 1 base, and the junction held 1 base outside the gene matches. This CDR3 region has 15 residues. CDR1 SGHRS and CDR2 YFSETQ come from the germline V gene. The CDR3 spells CASSLAGGSGNTIYF. In DNA form, the CDR3 reads TGCGCCAGCAGCTTGGCAGGGGGATCTGGAAACACCATATATTTT. Filled out from reference TRBV5-1 and TRBJ1-3, the complete variable domain reads KAGVTQTPRYLIKTRGQQVTLSCSPISGHRSVSWYQQTPGQGLQFLFEYFSETQRNKGNFPGRFSGRQFSNSRSEMNVSTLELGDSALYLCASSLAGGSGNTIYFGEGSWLTVV.

The rearrangement uses TRBV9 and TRBJ2-2; D unclear. The CDR3 length is 14 residues. Germline V gene data show CDR1 as SGDLS and CDR2 as YYNGEE. V gave up 0 bases and J gave up 3 bases, with 6 bases separating them. The CDR3 DNA follows: TGTGCCAGCAGCGTAGCCTTTTACACCGGGGAGCTGTTTTTT. Encoded protein: CASSVAFYTGELFF.

This sequence joins TRBV7-8 and TRBJ1-2; 7 nucleotides line up with TRBD1. Trimming cost V 1 base and J 4 bases; bases outside gene matches: 18. The CDR3 covers 19 residues. In germline, CDR1 is SGHVS, CDR2 FQNEAQ. This CDR3 reads CASSLGVLWDRPYSYGYTF. CDR3 DNA: TGTGCCAGCAGCTTAGGAGTCTTGTGGGACAGACCCTATTCCTATGGCTACACCTTC. The complete variable domain, with remaining parts taken from reference TRBV7-8 and TRBJ1-2, reads GAGVSQSPRYKVAKRGQDVALRCDPISGHVSLFWYQQALGQGPEFLTYFQNEAQLDKSGLPSDRFFAERPEGSVSTLKIQRTQQEDSAVYLCASSLGVLWDRPYSYGYTFGSGTRLTVV.

V usage is TRBV5-4 and J usage is TRBJ1-4, with 7 nucleotides matching TRBD1. The J segment lost 2 bases and the V segment lost 5 bases, leaving 0 bases of the junction unmatched. The CDR3 contains 13 residues. The germline V gene has CDR1 SGHNT and CDR2 YYREEE (reference sequence). The CDR3 region has the DNA TGTGCCAGCAGGGACAGGACTAATGAAAAACTGTTTTTT. It is translated as CASRDRTNEKLFF. Combining the CDR3 with reference TRBV5-4 and TRBJ1-4 gives the whole variable domain ETGVTQSPTHLIKTRGQQVTLRCSSQSGHNTVSWYQQALGQGPQFIFQYYREEENGRGNFPPRFSGLQFPNYSSELNVNALELDDSALYLCASRDRTNEKLFFGSGTQLSVL.

This clone was observed many times. V gene TRBV7-2 combines with J gene TRBJ2-1, with D hard to call. Trimming cost V 5 bases and J 6 bases, with 11 bases left between them. Germline V gives CDR1 SGHTA, CDR2 FQGNSA. The CDR3 covers 13 residues. CDR3 residues: CASSVSLGNEQFF. The CDR3 DNA reads TGTGCCAGCAGCGTTAGCCTCGGCAATGAGCAGTTCTTC.

The rearrangement links TRBV7-8 to TRBJ2-7, with 11 bases lining up with TRBD2. The V gene's germline CDR1 is SGHVS and CDR2 FQNEAQ. The V and J ends lost 5 bases and 6 bases, in that order; junction bases with no gene match: 6. The CDR3 loop spans 14 amino acids. CDR3 protein: CASSPSGGRLEQYF. The DNA for the CDR3 is TGTGCCAGCAGCCCTAGCGGGGGGCGACTCGAGCAGTACTTC.

This clone was observed at least ten times. The DNA of the CDR3 is TGCGCCAGCAGCCAATCCGGTGGCTACACCTTC. Protein sequence: CASSQSGGYTF. This chain joins TRBV4-1 and TRBJ1-2; D is undetermined. This CDR3 has 11 residues. The V gene's germline CDR1 is MGHRA and CDR2 YSYEKL. V was trimmed by 2 bases and J by 7 bases, leaving 5 bases between them.